This T cell receptor (beta chain) derives from a study of CD8+ T cells in alopecia areata. Study-wide results and caveats: Lesional tissue from the scalp (especially in alopecia totalis/universalis) showed higher clonality than normal scalp. When scalp samples are sequenced, resident alphabeta T cells of normal skin are also captured. Between patients, shared TCR sequences were less clear than in mice. This was possibly due in part to HLA diversity in the patient population. Because one nonresponder was included, the link of baseline CD8+ expansion to response is considered uncertain.

The treatment denotes: oral pan-JAK inhibitor, 5-10 mg twice daily. Researchers took lesional scalp punch biopsies and peripheral blood from people who were alopecia areata patients. The authors extracted RNA and reverse transcribed it into cDNA as the sequencing template. Sequenced by immunoSEQ multiplex PCR; TCRdb stores in-frame clones only, minus some. The table lists over 3,500 clones, approximately 57% of them singletons. Concerning this clone itself: Antigen specificity is unknown.

The length of the CDR3 is 16 residues. Per the germline V gene, CDR1 is KGHSH and CDR2 is LQKENI. The ends lost 4 bases at V and 6 bases at J; junction bases unmatched: 12. The chain is built from TRBV18 and TRBJ2-1; 7 positions match TRBD1. This specimen consisted of skin, obtained around week 37, from a patient treated with tofacitinib. The clonotype was recovered from a human donor with alopecia areata. The CDR3 loop reads CASSQLKGTVPNEQFF. As DNA, the CDR3 is TGTGCCAGCTCACAGCTTAAGGGGACAGTACCCAATGAGCAGTTCTTC.